Sequencing of this T cell receptor (beta chain) was carried out in a study of early stage breast cancer tumors. Each sample had two DNA replicates, roughly 0.5 ug blood or approximately 1.5 ug tissue. TCRdb's table, derived via immunoSEQ multiplex PCR, lists solely in-frame clones and lacks some. Here the sample spans approximately 54,000 clones, around 80% being singletons. Regarding this clone: Its matching antigen is unknown.

Points from the study as a whole: Most shared enriched TCRB sequences were commonly generated ones. Tumors had approximately 2.7-fold higher T cell density and higher clonality than adjacent normal breast tissue.

The CDR3 totals 14 residues. Unmatched junction bases numbered 3, after V lost 4 bases and J lost 5 bases. CDR1 and CDR2 (germline): LNHDA, SQIVND (reference sequence). The sequence was collected from a person aged 35 to 50 with breast cancer. The sequenced sample consisted of blood. The rearrangement links TRBV19 to TRBJ1-5, with 9 bases matching TRBD1. CDR3 residues: CASSRGQGHQPQHF. The CDR3 bases are TGTGCCAGTAGTAGGGGACAGGGCCATCAGCCCCAGCATTTT.